This TCR beta chain was documented in a study of blood T cell repertoires in COVID-19. Per the original data handling: Scientists estimated how many nucleated cells there were by amplifying reference gene primers. Libraries were prepared by immunoSEQ multiplex PCR; TCRdb keeps only in-frame clonotypes and omits some of them. V and J calls and clone size are copied from that table; D and trimming were computed from the DNA. The table records 210,000 or so clones, nearly 90% of them present only once. There are 14 residues in the CDR3. CDR1 and CDR2 (germline): SGDLS, YYNGEE. Trimming at V came to 5 bases and at J to 10 bases, leaving 8 bases not matched to a gene.

V gene TRBV9 combines with J gene TRBJ2-1, with 11 bases lining up with TRBD2. Sequencing was done on a sample of PBMCs or T cells enriched from blood (not recorded which). This TCR was sampled from a man under 40 who had recovered from COVID-19. The CDR3 coding sequence is TGTGCCAGCAGTGTTCTGACTAGCGGGACCGAGCAGTTCTTC. It specifies CASSVLTSGTEQFF. The full variable domain, completed using reference TRBV9 and TRBJ2-1, is DSGVTQTPKHLITATGQRVTLRCSPRSGDLSVYWYQQSLDQGLQFLIQYYNGEERAKGNILERFSAQQFPDLHSELNLSSLELGDSALYFCASSVLTSGTEQFFGPGTRLTVL.